This T cell receptor beta chain was observed in a study of beta chain features in type 1 diabetes. Study results and caveats: For Type 1 diabetes patients, all four CD4+ subsets carried TCRB CDR3s that were moderately but significantly shorter. VDJ junctions from patients with type 1 diabetes contained fewer insertions and more deletions.

About this clone: No antigen is known for it.

The authors sorted CD4+ naive, central memory, regulatory and stem cell-like memory cells via CD45RO/CCR7/CD25/CD127/CD95/CD27. This CDR3 comprises 13 residues. V was pared by 4 bases and J by 9 bases, with 15 bases between. The germline V gene encodes CDR1 SGHTA and CDR2 FQGTGA. The isolated RNA, all of it, was reverse transcribed, so expressed TCRB transcripts were what got sequenced. TCRdb's table, derived via immunoSEQ multiplex PCR, lists solely in-frame clones and lacks some. The table includes 500,000 to 850,000 clones, over 13% detected once. Sequenced sample: naive CD4+ T cells from blood. The receptor's source is a man younger than 35 with type 1 diabetes. The chain links TRBV7-3 to TRBJ2-5, with D possibly TRBD2 on 5 matching bases. This CDR3 is CASSSTLGIPQYF. Written as DNA, the CDR3 is TGTGCCAGCAGCTCGACACTAGGCATACCCCAGTACTTC.